The rows below give T cell receptor beta chains drawn from one sample of a study of shared clonotypes between healthy human individuals. Assay: immunoSEQ multiplex PCR; the TCRdb copy retains only in-frame clones and omits some. The sample yields nearly 500,000 clones, over 65% seen once. The material sequenced was PBMCs. The receptors derive from a woman aged 40-49 years in good health. Some clones in this sample may be carry-over from other donors' samples. Both conserved end residues are trimmed from each CDR3. Each record gives: CDR3 protein, V gene.

CDR3: ASSEKANLKEYNEQF
V: TRBV6-1

CDR3: ATSRDPGASTDTQY
V: TRBV15

CDR3: ASSLGVDTEAF
V: TRBV5-1

CDR3: ASSIFRGDYGYT
V: TRBV19

CDR3: ASSRQDRGTYGYT
V: TRBV4-1

CDR3: ASSLGWQNDEQF
V: TRBV7-2

CDR3: ASSLYGETQY
V: TRBV7-6

CDR3: ASSDRQISTDTQY
V: TRBV5-6

CDR3: AHRLAGSSEQF
V: TRBV6-4

CDR3: ASSRQGPLTGELF
V: TRBV10-2

CDR3: ASRAPGVDEQF
V: TRBV10-1

CDR3: ASNEGGYYGYT
V: TRBV28

CDR3: SVEEGGRVYNEQF
V: TRBV29-1

CDR3: ASSLLAGAANTGELF
V: TRBV18

CDR3: ASSLVSLGEQF
V: TRBV7-3

CDR3: ASSERSGQGAEKLF
V: TRBV6-1

CDR3: SASWANEQY
V: TRBV20-1

CDR3: ASSKNRCGRPTTDTQY
V: TRBV21-1

CDR3: SATPVVTQY
V: TRBV20-1

CDR3: ASSPTSSGTDTQY
V: TRBV6-9

CDR3: ASSPSTRARDTQY
V: TRBV14

CDR3: ASSLVGQHNSPLH
V: TRBV5-6

CDR3: ASRPTVYEQY
V: TRBV11-3

CDR3: ASSQEGTSGMETQY
V: TRBV4-1